This is a list of T cell receptor beta chains from one sample in a study of cytomegalovirus exposure and HLA in healthy donors. Produced via immunoSEQ multiplex PCR; TCRdb's table is partial and in-frame only. The repertoire holds fewer than 150,000 clones, with 70% to 75% as singletons. The source material was PBMCs. Receptors were obtained from a human donor in good health. The CDR3 runs from the conserved cysteine through the conserved F or W.

>TRBJ1-3|TRBV7-3
CASSPTGGNTIYF
>TRBJ2-3|TRBV10-3
CAIRGGQGGEDTQYF
>TRBJ2-3|TRBV11-2
CASSRIAGGVSDTQYF
>TRBJ2-7|TRBV19
CASSRGQGGAGYEQYF
>TRBJ2-2|TRBV10-3
CAIRPGGTGELFF
>TRBJ2-1|TRBV19
CASSRGLAGGSYNEQFF
>TRBJ1-5|TRBV30
CAWSVFGGNQPQHF
>TRBJ2-1|TRBV5-1
CASSSPRRGQGPRRKGNEQFF
>TRBJ1-1|TRBV2
CASTRAFF
>TRBJ2-5|TRBV2
CASSGTGFQETQYF
>TRBJ2-1|TRBV2
CASSRTEGYNEQFF
>TRBJ2-4|TRBV7-8
CASSLSGGNIQYF
>TRBJ2-5|TRBV11-2
CASSTVGQQQETQYF
>TRBJ2-3|TRBV6-6
CASSYSGLVADTQYF
>TRBJ2-3|TRBV4-1
CASSQVGSDTQYF
>TRBJ2-7|TRBV6-1
CASTLPTGGGEEQYF
>.|TRBV30
CAWSGGTGRHEQYF
>TRBJ1-2|TRBV30
CAWSQGSYGYTF
>TRBJ2-7|TRBV6-5
CASLPGQGSAEQYF
>TRBJ2-1|TRBV6-5
CASSYSDSPNEQFF
>TRBJ2-7|TRBV30
CAWSTTYEQYF
>TRBJ1-6|TRBV6-1
CASRTPGQQNSPLHF
>TRBJ1-5|TRBV12-5
CASGLVPVQPQHF
>TRBJ2-1|TRBV5-1
CASRDYLSYNEQFF
>TRBJ2-7|TRBV7-2
CASSSGTSGGASPEQYF
>TRBJ2-5|TRBV2
CASSDWVAGRETQYF
>TRBJ1-2|TRBV5-4
CASSPDQGYGYTF
>TRBJ1-1|TRBV28
CASSLPPGQGPEAFF
>TRBJ2-3|TRBV13
CASSARTSGSTDTQYF
>TRBJ2-1|TRBV4-1
CASSQDWTTLGEQFF
>TRBJ1-6|TRBV29-1
CSVRSTYNSPLHF
>TRBJ1-2|TRBV7-2
CASILVRGGSGYTF
>TRBJ2-1|TRBV2
CASRLAGGYHNEQFF
>TRBJ2-5|TRBV18
CASSPLLETQYF
>TRBJ1-2|TRBV10-3
CAIRAGDNYGYTF
>TRBJ2-1|TRBV2
CASSSGTGRNEQFF
>TRBJ2-3|TRBV6-1
CASRTGLAADTQYF
>TRBJ2-7|TRBV7-9
CASSHSESPYEQYF
>TRBJ1-2|TRBV7-8
CASSLGRDSYGYTF
>TRBJ2-7|TRBV19
CASSMRATPTYEQYF
>TRBJ2-7|TRBV21-1
CASSQGLAGGDEQYF
>TRBJ2-1|TRBV5-4
CASSLGLSGSYNEQFF
>TRBJ1-5|TRBV2
CASTLYSNQPQHF
>TRBJ2-7|TRBV2
CASIDPREIGYEQYF